The present T cell receptor (beta chain) was sequenced within a study of blood T cell repertoires in COVID-19. For the study at large: Both acute and convalescent COVID-19 samples were obtained from the United States, Italy and Spain. T cells, B-cell-depleted T cells, or PBMCs provided the cDNA or gDNA that served as material.

In the authors' methods: Estimated nucleated cell counts came from reference gene primer amplification. Profiling relied on immunoSEQ multiplex PCR, and the TCRdb table lists in-frame clones only, not all of them. The V and J calls and clone size were taken over from that table, and D and trimming were inferred from the DNA. The sample includes some 200,000 clones, about 91% seen only once; the top ten take 1% to 1.5%. V lost 4 bases and J lost 4, with 10 bases in between. CDR3 size: 13 residues. CDR1 and CDR2 from the germline V gene are WSHSY and SAAADI. The chain has TRBV10-2 and TRBJ1-2; the D gene is possibly TRBD1 (6 bases). This clonotype originated in a man aged 25-45 years with acute or convalescent COVID-19. The sequenced sample was peripheral blood. The CDR3 DNA follows: TGCGCCAGCAGTGGGTTAGGGGGCTATGGCTACACCTTC. This encodes CASSGLGGYGYTF.